This T cell receptor beta chain was observed in a study of CD8 T cells in ankylosing spondylitis. Findings and caveats of the study: Disease-linked clones displayed a CD8+ phenotype and appeared relatively rarely in peripheral blood. Blood from ankylosing spondylitis patients appeared to carry a characteristic roughly eight-variant TCR beta motif.

TCRdb recomputed calls from the 5' RACE reads with MiXCR, one row per CDR3 protein. The sample includes 700,000 to 1,000,000 distinct CDR3 sequences, approximately 12% of them seen just once. Trimming removed 6 bases at V and 0 bases at J, with 18 bases between. This CDR3 has 17 amino acids. This clonotype showed up just a few times. Its antigen is not identified. This sequence joins TRBV12-3 or TRBV12-4 and TRBJ1-3; a possible D gene is TRBD1 (6 bases). Input material: blood, either unsorted or a sorted T cell fraction (not recorded which). The source is a male donor with ankylosing spondylitis. DNA of the CDR3: TGTGCCAGCAGCCGGGGGCAGGCCACCGTCTCTGGAAACACCATATATTTT. Protein sequence: CASSRGQATVSGNTIYF.